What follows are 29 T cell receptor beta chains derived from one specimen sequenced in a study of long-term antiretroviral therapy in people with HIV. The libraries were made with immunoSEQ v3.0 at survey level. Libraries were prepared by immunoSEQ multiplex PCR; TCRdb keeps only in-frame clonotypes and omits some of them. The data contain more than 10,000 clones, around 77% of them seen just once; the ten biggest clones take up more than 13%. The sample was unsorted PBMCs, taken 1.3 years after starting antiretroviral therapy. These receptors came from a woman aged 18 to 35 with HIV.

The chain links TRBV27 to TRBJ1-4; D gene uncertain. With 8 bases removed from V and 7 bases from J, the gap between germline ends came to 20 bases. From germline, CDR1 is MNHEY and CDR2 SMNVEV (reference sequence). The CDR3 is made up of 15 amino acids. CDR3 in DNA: TGTGCCAGCGGACCATTTACCGGGTTGGGTGAAAAACTGTTTTTT. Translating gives CASGPFTGLGEKLFF.

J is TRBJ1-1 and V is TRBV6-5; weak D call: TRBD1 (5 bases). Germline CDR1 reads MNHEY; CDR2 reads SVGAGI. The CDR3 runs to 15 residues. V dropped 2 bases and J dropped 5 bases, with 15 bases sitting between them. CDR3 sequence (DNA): TGTGCCAGCAGTTACGGGACTGGGGTGGGGACTGAAGCTTTCTTT. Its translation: CASSYGTGVGTEAFF.

The CDR3 spells CASSPPLREWSYEQYF. CDR3 nucleotides: TGTGCCAGCAGTCCCCCACTCCGGGAGTGGTCCTACGAGCAGTACTTC. The chain uses TRBV28 and TRBJ2-7, with D possibly matching TRBD2 (6 bases). The length of the CDR3 is 16 residues. Germline assignment: CDR1 MDHEN and CDR2 SYDVKM. The V end lost 5 bases, the J end lost 1 base, and 18 bases lay between the germline ends.

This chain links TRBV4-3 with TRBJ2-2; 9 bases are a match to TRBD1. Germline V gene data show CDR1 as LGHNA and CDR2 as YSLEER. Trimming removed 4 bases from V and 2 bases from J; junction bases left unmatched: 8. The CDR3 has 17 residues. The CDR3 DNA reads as TGCGCCAGCAGCCCACAGGGGGCAGGGGGCAACACCGGGGAGCTGTTTTTT. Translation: CASSPQGAGGNTGELFF.

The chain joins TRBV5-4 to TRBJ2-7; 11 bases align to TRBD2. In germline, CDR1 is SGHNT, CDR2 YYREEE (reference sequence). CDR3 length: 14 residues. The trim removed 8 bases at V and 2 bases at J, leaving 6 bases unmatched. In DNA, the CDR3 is TGTGCCAGTAGAATAGCGGGAGGGCCCTACGAGCAGTACTTC. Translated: CASRIAGGPYEQYF.

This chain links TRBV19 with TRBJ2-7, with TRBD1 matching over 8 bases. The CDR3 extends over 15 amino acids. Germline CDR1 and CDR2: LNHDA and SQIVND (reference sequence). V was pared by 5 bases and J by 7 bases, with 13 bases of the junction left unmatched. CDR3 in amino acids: CASSSGQGLRGEQYF. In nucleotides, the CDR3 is TGTGCCAGTAGTTCCGGACAGGGCCTGCGTGGGGAGCAGTACTTC.

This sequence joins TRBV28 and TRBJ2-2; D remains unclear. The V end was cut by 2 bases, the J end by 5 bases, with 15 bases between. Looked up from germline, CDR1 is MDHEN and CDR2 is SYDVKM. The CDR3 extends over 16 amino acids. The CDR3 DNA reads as TGTGCCAGCAGTTTAGCCGGGCTAGTGGGGACCGGGGAGCTGTTTTTT. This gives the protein CASSLAGLVGTGELFF.

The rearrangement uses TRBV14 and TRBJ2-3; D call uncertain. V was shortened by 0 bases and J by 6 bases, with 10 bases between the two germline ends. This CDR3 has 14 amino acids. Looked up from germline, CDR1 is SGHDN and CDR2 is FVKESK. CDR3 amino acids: CASSQDFSRDTQYF. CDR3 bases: TGTGCCAGCAGCCAAGACTTCAGCCGGGATACGCAGTATTTT. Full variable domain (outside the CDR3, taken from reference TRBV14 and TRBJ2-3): EAGVTQFPSHSVIEKGQTVTLRCDPISGHDNLYWYRRVMGKEIKFLLHFVKESKQDESGMPNNRFLAERTGGTYSTLKVQPAELEDSGVYFCASSQDFSRDTQYFGPGTRLTVL.

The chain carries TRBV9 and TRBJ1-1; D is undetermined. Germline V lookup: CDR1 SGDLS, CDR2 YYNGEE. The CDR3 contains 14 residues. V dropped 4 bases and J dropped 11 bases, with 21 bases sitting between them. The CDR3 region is CASSFLGITPDAFF. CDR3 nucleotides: TGTGCCAGCAGCTTCCTAGGGATTACTCCCGATGCTTTCTTT. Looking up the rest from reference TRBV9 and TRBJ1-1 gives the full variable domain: DSGVTQTPKHLITATGQRVTLRCSPRSGDLSVYWYQQSLDQGLQFLIQYYNGEERAKGNILERFSAQQFPDLHSELNLSSLELGDSALYFCASSFLGITPDAFFGQGTRLTVV.

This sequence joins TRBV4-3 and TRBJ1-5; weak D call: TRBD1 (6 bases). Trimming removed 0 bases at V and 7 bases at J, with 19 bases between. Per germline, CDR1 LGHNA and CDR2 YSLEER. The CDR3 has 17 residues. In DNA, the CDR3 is TGCGCCAGCAGCCAAGAATGGGACGGGACATCCCGACAGCCCCAGCATTTT. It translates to CASSQEWDGTSRQPQHF.

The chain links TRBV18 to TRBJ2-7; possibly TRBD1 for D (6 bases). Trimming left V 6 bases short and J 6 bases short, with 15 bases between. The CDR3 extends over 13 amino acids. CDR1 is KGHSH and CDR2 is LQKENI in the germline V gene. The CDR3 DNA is TGTGCCAGCTCCCAGGACAGCCTCCGCGAGCAGTACTTC. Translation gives CASSQDSLREQYF. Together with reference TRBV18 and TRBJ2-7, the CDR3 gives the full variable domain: NAGVMQNPRHLVRRRGQEARLRCSPMKGHSHVYWYRQLPEEGLKFMVYLQKENIIDESGMPKERFSAEFPKEGPSILRIQQVVRGDSAAYFCASSQDSLREQYFGPGTRLTVT.

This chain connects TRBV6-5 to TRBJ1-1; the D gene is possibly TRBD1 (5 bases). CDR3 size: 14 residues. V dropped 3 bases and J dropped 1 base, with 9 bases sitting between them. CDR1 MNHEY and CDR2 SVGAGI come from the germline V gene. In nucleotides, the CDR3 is TGTGCCAGCAGTTATCGGGGGGGGAACACTGAAGCTTTCTTT. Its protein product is CASSYRGGNTEAFF.

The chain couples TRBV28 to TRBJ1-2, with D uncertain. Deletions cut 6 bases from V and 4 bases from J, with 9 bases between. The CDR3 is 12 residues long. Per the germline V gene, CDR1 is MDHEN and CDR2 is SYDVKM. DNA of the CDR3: TGTGCCAGCAGATCCGACACCTATGGCTACACCTTC. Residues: CASRSDTYGYTF.

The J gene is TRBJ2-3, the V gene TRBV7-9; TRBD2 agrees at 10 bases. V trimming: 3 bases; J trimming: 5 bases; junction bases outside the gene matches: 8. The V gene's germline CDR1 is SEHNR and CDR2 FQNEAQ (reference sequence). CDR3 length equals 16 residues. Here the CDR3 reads CASSLSLAGAVDTQYF. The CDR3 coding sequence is TGTGCCAGCAGCTTGAGTCTAGCGGGAGCGGTAGATACGCAGTATTTT.

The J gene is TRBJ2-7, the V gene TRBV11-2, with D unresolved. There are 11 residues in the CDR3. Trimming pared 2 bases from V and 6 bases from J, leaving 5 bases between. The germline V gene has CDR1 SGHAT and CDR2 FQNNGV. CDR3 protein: CASSLISEQYF. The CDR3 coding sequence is TGTGCCAGCAGCTTAATCAGCGAGCAGTACTTC.

This CDR3 reads CAGAPYSNQPQHF. CDR3 coding DNA: TGTGCCGGTGCTCCATATAGCAATCAGCCCCAGCATTTT. The J gene is TRBJ1-5, the V gene TRBV28; D unresolved. The V gene's germline CDR1 is MDHEN and CDR2 SYDVKM. Trimming removed 11 bases from V and 0 bases from J, with 11 bases in between. This CDR3 has 13 residues.

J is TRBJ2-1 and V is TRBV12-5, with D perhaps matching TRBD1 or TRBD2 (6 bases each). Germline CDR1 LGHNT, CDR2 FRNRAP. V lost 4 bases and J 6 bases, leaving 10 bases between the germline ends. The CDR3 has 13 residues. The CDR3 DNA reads TGTGCTAGTGGTTGGGGGGCCGTCAATGAGCAGTTCTTC. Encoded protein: CASGWGAVNEQFF.

The CDR3 reads CAISDRGGEQFF. The CDR3 nucleotides read TGTGCCATATCCGATAGGGGGGGTGAGCAGTTCTTC. The chain links TRBV7-9 to TRBJ2-1; D is possibly TRBD2 (7 bases). Germline V gene lookup returns CDR1 SEHNR and CDR2 FQNEAQ (reference sequence). CDR3 length equals 12 residues. V gave up 10 bases and J gave up 9 bases, with 16 bases separating them.

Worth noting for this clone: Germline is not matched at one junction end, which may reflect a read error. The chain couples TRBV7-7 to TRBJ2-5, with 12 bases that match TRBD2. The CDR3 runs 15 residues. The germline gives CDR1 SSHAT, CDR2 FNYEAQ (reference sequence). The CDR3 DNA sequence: TGTGCTAGCAGCTGGACTAGCGGGAATAGAGAGACCCAGTACTTC. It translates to CASSWTSGNRETQYF.

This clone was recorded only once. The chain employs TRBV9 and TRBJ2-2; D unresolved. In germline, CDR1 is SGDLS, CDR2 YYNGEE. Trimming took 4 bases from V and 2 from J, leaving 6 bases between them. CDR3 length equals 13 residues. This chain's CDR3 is CASSPYNTGELFF. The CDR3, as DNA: TGTGCCAGCAGCCCTTATAACACCGGGGAGCTGTTTTTT.

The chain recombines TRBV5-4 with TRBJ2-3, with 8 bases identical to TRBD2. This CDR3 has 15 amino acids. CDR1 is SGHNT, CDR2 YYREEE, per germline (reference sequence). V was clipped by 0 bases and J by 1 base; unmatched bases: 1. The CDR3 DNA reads TGTGCCAGCAGCTTGGCCGGGGGGGGCACAGATACGCAGTATTTT. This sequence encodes CASSLAGGGTDTQYF.

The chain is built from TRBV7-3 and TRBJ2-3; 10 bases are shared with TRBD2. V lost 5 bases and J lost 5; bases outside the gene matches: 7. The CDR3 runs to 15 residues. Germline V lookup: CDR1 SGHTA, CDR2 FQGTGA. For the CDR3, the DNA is TGTGCCAGCAGCCTGCTAGCGGGAGCCATAGATACGCAGTATTTT. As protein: CASSLLAGAIDTQYF. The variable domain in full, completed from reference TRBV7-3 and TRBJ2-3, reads GAGVSQTPSNKVTEKGKYVELRCDPISGHTALYWYRQSLGQGPEFLIYFQGTGAADDSGLPNDRFFAVRPEGSVSTLKIQRTERGDSAVYLCASSLLAGAIDTQYFGPGTRLTVL.

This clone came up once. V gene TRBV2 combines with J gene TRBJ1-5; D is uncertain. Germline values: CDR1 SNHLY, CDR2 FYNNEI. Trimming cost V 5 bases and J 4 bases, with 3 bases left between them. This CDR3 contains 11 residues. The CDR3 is CASSINQPQHF. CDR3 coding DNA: TGTGCCAGCAGTATAAATCAGCCCCAGCATTTT. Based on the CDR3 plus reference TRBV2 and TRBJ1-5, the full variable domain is EPEVTQTPSHQVTQMGQEVILRCVPISNHLYFYWYRQILGQKVEFLVSFYNNEISEKSEIFDDQFSVERPDGSNFTLKIRSTKLEDSAMYFCASSINQPQHFGDGTRLSIL.

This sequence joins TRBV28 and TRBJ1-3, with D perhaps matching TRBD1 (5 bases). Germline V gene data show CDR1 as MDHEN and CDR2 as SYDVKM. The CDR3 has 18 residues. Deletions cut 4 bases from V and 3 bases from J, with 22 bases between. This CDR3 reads CASSSASTAARGGNTIYF. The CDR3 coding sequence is TGTGCCAGCAGTTCCGCCAGTACGGCGGCAAGGGGTGGAAACACCATATATTTT.

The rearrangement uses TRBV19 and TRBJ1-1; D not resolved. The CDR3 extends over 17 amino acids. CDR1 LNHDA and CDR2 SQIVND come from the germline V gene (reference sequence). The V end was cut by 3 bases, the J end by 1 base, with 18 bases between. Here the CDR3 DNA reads TGTGCCAGTAGTATTTTGTCTTGGATCGATTCGAACACTGAAGCTTTCTTT. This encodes CASSILSWIDSNTEAFF.

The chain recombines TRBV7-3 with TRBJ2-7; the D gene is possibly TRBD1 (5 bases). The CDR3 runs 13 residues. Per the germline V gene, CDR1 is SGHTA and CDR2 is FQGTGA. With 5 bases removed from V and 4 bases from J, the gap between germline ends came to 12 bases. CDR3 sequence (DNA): TGTGCCAGCAGCCCAGGGCCTCGTTACGAGCAGTACTTC. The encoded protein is CASSPGPRYEQYF.

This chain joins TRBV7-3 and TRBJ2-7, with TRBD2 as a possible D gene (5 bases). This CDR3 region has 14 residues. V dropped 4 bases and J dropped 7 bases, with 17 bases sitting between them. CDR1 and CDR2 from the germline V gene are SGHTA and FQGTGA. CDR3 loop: CASSSSPGSREQYF. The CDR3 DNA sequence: TGTGCCAGCAGCTCTAGCCCGGGCTCAAGGGAGCAGTACTTC.

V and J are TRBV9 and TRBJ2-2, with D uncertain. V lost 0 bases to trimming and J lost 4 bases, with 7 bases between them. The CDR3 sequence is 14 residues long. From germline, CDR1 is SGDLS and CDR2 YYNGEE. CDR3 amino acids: CASSVEWGTGELFF. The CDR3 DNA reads TGTGCCAGCAGCGTAGAGTGGGGCACCGGGGAGCTGTTTTTT.

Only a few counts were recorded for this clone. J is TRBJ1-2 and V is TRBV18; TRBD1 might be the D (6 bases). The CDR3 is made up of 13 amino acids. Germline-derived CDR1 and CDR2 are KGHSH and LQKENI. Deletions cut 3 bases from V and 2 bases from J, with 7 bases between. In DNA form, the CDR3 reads TGTGCCAGCTCACCGGACAGCAACTATGGCTACACCTTC. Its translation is CASSPDSNYGYTF. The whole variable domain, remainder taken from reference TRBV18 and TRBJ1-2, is NAGVMQNPRHLVRRRGQEARLRCSPMKGHSHVYWYRQLPEEGLKFMVYLQKENIIDESGMPKERFSAEFPKEGPSILRIQQVVRGDSAAYFCASSPDSNYGYTFGSGTRLTVV.